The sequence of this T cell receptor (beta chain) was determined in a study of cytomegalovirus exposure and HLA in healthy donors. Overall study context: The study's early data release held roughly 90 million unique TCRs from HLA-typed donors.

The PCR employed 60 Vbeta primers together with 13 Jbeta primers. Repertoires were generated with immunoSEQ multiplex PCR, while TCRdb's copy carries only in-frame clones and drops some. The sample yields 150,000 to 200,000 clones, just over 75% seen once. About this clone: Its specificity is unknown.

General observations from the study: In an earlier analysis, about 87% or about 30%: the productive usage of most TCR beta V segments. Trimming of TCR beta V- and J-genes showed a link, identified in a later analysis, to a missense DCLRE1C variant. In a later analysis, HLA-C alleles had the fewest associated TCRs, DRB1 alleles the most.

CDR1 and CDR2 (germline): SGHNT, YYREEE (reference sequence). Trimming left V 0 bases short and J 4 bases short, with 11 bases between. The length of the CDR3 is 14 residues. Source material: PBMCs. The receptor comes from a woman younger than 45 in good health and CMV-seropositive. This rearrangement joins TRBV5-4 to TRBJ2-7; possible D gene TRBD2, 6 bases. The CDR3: CASSLDTGLYEQYF. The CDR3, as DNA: TGTGCCAGCAGCTTGGACACGGGACTGTACGAGCAGTACTTC.